This TCR beta chain was identified during a study of regulatory T cells. The CDR3 consists of 14 residues. Germline V gives CDR1 LNHDA, CDR2 SQIVND (reference sequence). Trimming cost V 4 bases and J 1 base; bases outside gene matches: 0. A couple of CD3G-deficient patients had more severe autoimmunity; all had some. Patients, 2 to 39 years old, had expanded memory T-cell proportions. Regulatory (CD25-high CD127-low) and conventional (CD25-low CD127-high) CD4+ T cells were sorted separately. Study-level points and caveats: Hydrophobic residues at CDR3 positions 6 and 7 were enriched in conventional CD4+ T cells of CD3G-deficient patients. In patients, unique TRB V-J pairs were restricted and V/J usage skewed, especially in Tregs.

Amplification used 52 TRBV primers and 13 TRBJ primers. Method: immunoSEQ multiplex PCR; TCRdb's copy keeps in-frame clones and lacks some. The sample holds about 30,000 clones; about nine tenths are singletons and the top ten take 1.5% to 1.9%. In this sample, this clone turned up once. Its antigen is undetermined. The J gene is TRBJ2-2, the V gene TRBV19, with 7 bases matching TRBD2. The sample consisted of conventional CD4+ T cells sorted from blood. The sequence was obtained from a young adult with CD3G deficiency. The CDR3 region is CASSSGGNTGELFF. The CDR3 DNA reads TGTGCCAGTAGTAGCGGGGGGAACACCGGGGAGCTGTTTTTT.